Below are 6 T cell receptor beta chains sequenced from a single sample in a study of shared clonotypes between healthy human individuals. Assay: immunoSEQ multiplex PCR; the TCRdb copy retains only in-frame clones and omits some. The table records some 800,000 clones, about 91% of them present only once. CD8 cells regarded as naive lacked CD45RO, were positively chosen for CCR7, and omitted terminally differentiated effector memory CD45RA+ cells. The material sequenced was naive CD8+ T cells sorted from blood. These receptors were collected from a man aged 25 to 45 in good health.

This chain joins TRBV6-1 and TRBJ1-1, with D unresolved. CDR1 is MNHNS, CDR2 SASEGT, per germline. The length of the CDR3 is 11 residues. V lost 5 bases and J 5 bases, leaving 6 bases between the germline ends. The CDR3 nucleotides read TGTGCCAGCAGTTACGGGACTGAAGCTTTCTTT. Protein: CASSYGTEAFF.

This clone was observed a single time. The chain uses TRBV11-3 and TRBJ2-1, with 7 positions matching TRBD1. The germline V gene encodes CDR1 SGHNT and CDR2 YENEEA. The ends lost 1 base at V and 5 bases at J; junction bases unmatched: 5. This CDR3 contains 15 residues. Here the CDR3 reads CASSLGQGEDNEQFF. CDR3 nucleotides: TGTGCCAGCAGCTTAGGACAGGGTGAGGACAATGAGCAGTTCTTC.

The chain links TRBV4-2 to TRBJ1-1; D remains ambiguous. V was trimmed by 1 base and J by 1 base, leaving 4 bases between them. The CDR3 runs to 13 residues. Germline CDR1 and CDR2: LGHNA and YNFKEQ. CDR3 sequence (DNA): TGTGCCAGCAGCCAAGCGGGGAACACTGAAGCTTTCTTT. Its translation: CASSQAGNTEAFF.

The gene calls are TRBV11-2 and TRBJ2-3; 12 bases fit TRBD2. J gave up 2 bases and V 5 bases, and 11 bases lay outside the gene matches. The CDR3 runs to 18 residues. Looked up from germline, CDR1 is SGHAT and CDR2 is FQNNGV. This chain's CDR3 is CASSVDGLAGPFTDTQYF. The CDR3 DNA is TGTGCCAGCAGCGTGGATGGACTAGCGGGACCATTCACAGATACGCAGTATTTT.

The rearrangement joins TRBV21-1 to TRBJ1-1. TRBV21-1 is an annotated pseudogene. There are 11 residues in the CDR3. The CDR3 nucleotides are TGTGCCAGGGCTAGGAACACTGAAGCTTTCTTT. Protein sequence: CARARNTEAFF.

This chain connects TRBV6-5 to TRBJ2-2; no firm D call. Germline-derived CDR1 and CDR2 are MNHEY and SVGAGI. The CDR3 has 15 amino acids. The V end was cut by 1 base, the J end by 0 bases, with 6 bases between. The CDR3, as DNA: TGTGCCAGCAGTTACTTAGTGCCGAACACCGGGGAGCTGTTTTTT. Its protein is CASSYLVPNTGELFF.